This T cell receptor beta chain was observed in a study of glioma-infiltrating T cells. Findings and limits, study-wide: Tissue and blood shared very few CDR3 sequences. Tissue-blood divergence was below expectation in non-neoplastic patients, above in gliomas.

On this clonotype itself: Antigen unknown.

TCR alpha and beta CDR3 regions were amplified from RNA using iRepertoire nested multiplex PCR. TCRdb re-called the multiplex PCR reads with MiXCR, one entry per CDR3 protein. The sample has some 100,000 distinct CDR3 sequences; under 30% are singletons. The CDR3 is 14 residues long. The junction had 2 bases not matched to a gene; V was cut back by 3 bases and J by 5 bases. The sample comprised glioma tissue, nonneoplastic brain tissue, or PBMCs (not recorded which). This clonotype was obtained from a human donor with low-grade glioma or glioblastoma, undergoing nonglioma brain surgery, or in good health (not recorded which). The gene calls are TRBV12-3 or TRBV12-4 and TRBJ2-1, with TRBD2 matching over 9 bases. The CDR3 loop reads CASSLRGGDNEQFF. In DNA, the CDR3 is TGTGCCAGCAGTTTGCGGGGGGGAGACAATGAGCAGTTCTTC.